This T cell receptor beta chain derives from a study of T cell clonotyping in hematopoietic cell transplantation. Study-wide findings and caveats: Broader posttransplant TCR repertoire diversity was predicted by graft donor and pretransplant recipient Inverse Simpson Index values. Recipient TCR diversity dropped after transplant; expanded clonotypes rose from day 30 to 180.

Only in-frame clones appear in the TCRdb table, and some are missing; sequencing was by immunoSEQ multiplex PCR. The sample carries approximately 7,000 clones, around nine tenths recorded once. This CDR3 is built from 15 residues. Germline loops: CDR1 GTSNPN, CDR2 SVGIG (reference sequence). The V gene end was trimmed by 3 bases and the J gene end by 3 bases; junction bases not matched to a gene: 6. On this clone itself: The antigen is unknown.

This chain joins TRBV30 and TRBJ2-2, with 8 positions matching TRBD2. The sample here was PBMCs, taken 100 days after allogeneic stem cell transplant. This clonotype was sampled from a male patient in his forties or fifties who had an allogeneic stem cell transplant from a related donor, so the T cells may come from the graft donor. Some clones in this sample may be carry-over from other donors' samples. CDR3 in DNA: TGTGCCTGGAGGTTGAGCGGGAGTGACACCGGGGAGCTGTTTTTT. Translated: CAWRLSGSDTGELFF. The entire variable domain, with the rest obtained from reference TRBV30 and TRBJ2-2, is as follows: SQTIHQWPATLVQPVGSPLSLECTVEGTSNPNLYWYRQAAGRGLQLLFYSVGIGQISSEVPQNLSASRPQDRQFILSSKKLLLSDSGFYLCAWRLSGSDTGELFFGEGSRLTVL.